This TCR beta chain was captured by sequencing in a study of cytotoxic CD8 clonotypes in ibrutinib-treated CLL. Study-wide results and caveats: The study found baseline clonality above age-matched healthy donors, tracking circulating CD8+ T-cell counts. Sampling times differed between sustained-remission and progressing patients. Contraction or stability on treatment characterized the public clonotypes, which were uncommon. Clonality grew at ibrutinib response; at progression, it decreased back toward baseline.

TCRdb's table, derived via immunoSEQ multiplex PCR, lists solely in-frame clones and lacks some. In the table there are around 200,000 clones, about four fifths of which are singletons. CDR3 length equals 14 residues. Germline V gene data show CDR1 as MRHNA and CDR2 as SNTAGT. The V end was cut by 2 bases, the J end by 7 bases, with 14 bases between. This clone was picked up a small number of times. Its specificity is unknown. This TCR was recovered from a human donor with chronic lymphocytic leukemia. The input for sequencing was PBMCs, taken after 12 months of ibrutinib treatment. The chain recombines TRBV6-4 with TRBJ1-2; unclear D gene. CDR3 DNA sequence: TGTGCCAGCAGTGACGATTCGCGGCCCGGTGGCTACACCTTC. This translates into CASSDDSRPGGYTF.